The following is a T cell receptor (beta chain) sequence with its context. The data belong to a study of blood T cell repertoires in COVID-19. Study overall: From the United States, Italy and Spain came samples of acute and convalescent COVID-19.

Here immunoSEQ multiplex PCR was the method, and the copy in TCRdb shows in-frame clones only, minus some. The sample has over 600,000 clones, about 90% seen once. Germline loops: CDR1 KGHSH, CDR2 LQKENI. The CDR3 runs to 13 residues. Trimming cost V 4 bases and J 5 bases; bases outside gene matches: 4. The receptor's source is a woman aged 18-29 years with acute or convalescent COVID-19. V and J are TRBV18 and TRBJ2-7, with 8 bases that match TRBD1. The sequenced sample consisted of peripheral blood. CDR3 nucleotide sequence: TGTGCCAGCTCACGCGCAGGGGGCCACGAGCAGTACTTC. Its translation is CASSRAGGHEQYF.